These 14 T cell receptor beta chains were all obtained from the same sample, sequenced in a study of identical twins. TCRdb processed the 5' RACE reads anew with MiXCR; each CDR3 protein has one entry. The data contain 700,000 or so distinct CDR3 sequences, under 9% of them singletons. These records were also assigned to another study, of yellow fever vaccine responses in identical twins.

Sequencing used PBMCs. The receptors stem from a woman aged 18-29 years in good health.

This clonotype came up many times. The chain joins TRBV24-1 to TRBJ2-1, with D possibly being TRBD2 (7 bases). From germline, CDR1 is KGHDR and CDR2 SFDVKD. The CDR3 is 18 amino acids. Trimming removed 4 bases from V and 1 base from J, with 19 bases in between. CDR3 loop: CATSEWEAGASSYNEQFF. The CDR3 DNA reads as TGTGCCACCAGTGAGTGGGAGGCGGGGGCCTCTTCCTACAATGAGCAGTTCTTC.

V gene TRBV12-3 or TRBV12-4 combines with J gene TRBJ2-3; D remains ambiguous. With 7 bases removed from V and 2 bases from J, the gap between germline ends came to 25 bases. The CDR3 has 18 residues. The CDR3 loop is CASNIGGADRILTDTQYF. In DNA, the CDR3 is TGTGCCAGCAACATAGGTGGAGCCGACCGGATCCTCACAGATACGCAGTATTTT.

This clonotype has a count of ten or more. V gene TRBV29-1 combines with J gene TRBJ2-1; D call uncertain. V lost 7 bases, J lost 6 bases, and 13 bases lay in between. Germline V gene lookup returns CDR1 SQVTM and CDR2 ANQGSEA. The CDR3 covers 12 residues. The CDR3 here is CSATTVPNEQFF. Written as DNA, the CDR3 is TGCAGCGCTACTACGGTGCCCAATGAGCAGTTCTTC.

This clonotype was seen more than once but under ten times. This chain joins TRBV6-5 and TRBJ1-4; the match to TRBD1 covers 9 bases. The ends lost 4 bases at V and 3 bases at J; junction bases unmatched: 15. Germline V gene lookup returns CDR1 MNHEY and CDR2 SVGAGI. The CDR3 loop spans 19 amino acids. The CDR3 sequence is CASSSRDRVVLPANEKLFF. The DNA for the CDR3 is TGTGCCAGCAGTTCCCGGGACAGGGTAGTTCTTCCAGCTAATGAAAAACTGTTTTTT.

This clonotype was counted many times. V usage is TRBV20-1 and J usage is TRBJ2-7, with D perhaps TRBD1 or TRBD2 (5 bases each). The germline V gene has CDR1 DFQATT and CDR2 SNEGSKA (reference sequence). V lost 5 bases to trimming and J lost 0 bases, with 14 bases between them. This CDR3 has 14 amino acids. The CDR3, as DNA: TGCAGTGCTCGCTTATTGGGGGACTCCTACGAGCAGTACTTC. This gives the protein CSARLLGDSYEQYF.

This clonotype showed up many times. The rearrangement joins TRBV3-1 to TRBJ1-2; D gene unclear. V was clipped by 4 bases and J by 2 bases, with 11 bases between them. The CDR3 has 14 amino acids. CDR1 is LGHDT, CDR2 YNNKEL, per germline (reference sequence). CDR3: CASSLTGPNYGYTF. Written as DNA, the CDR3 is TGTGCCAGCAGCCTTACCGGGCCGAACTATGGCTACACCTTC. Drawing the rest from reference TRBV3-1 and TRBJ1-2, the complete variable domain is DTAVSQTPKYLVTQMGNDKSIKCEQNLGHDTMYWYKQDSKKFLKIMFSYNNKELIINETVPNRFSPKSPDKAHLNLHINSLELGDSAVYFCASSLTGPNYGYTFGSGTRLTVV.

This clonotype was found a few times. The V gene is TRBV2, the J gene TRBJ2-1, with 7 bases identical to TRBD2. Looked up from germline, CDR1 is SNHLY and CDR2 is FYNNEI. With 6 bases clipped from V and 5 bases from J, the junction kept 10 bases outside the gene matches. This CDR3 comprises 15 residues. CDR3 residues: CASSREASLNNEQFF. The CDR3 nucleotides read TGTGCCAGCAGCCGGGAGGCTAGCTTAAACAATGAGCAGTTCTTC.

This chain links TRBV4-2 with TRBJ1-1; 8 bases are a match to TRBD1. The CDR3 sequence is 14 residues long. The germline V gene encodes CDR1 LGHNA and CDR2 YNFKEQ. Trimming took 0 bases from V and 5 from J; bases not matched to a gene: 2. The CDR3 spells CASSQDDRGTEAFF. In nucleotides, the CDR3 is TGTGCCAGCAGCCAAGATGACAGGGGAACTGAAGCTTTCTTT.

This clonotype appeared a few times. The V gene is TRBV4-2, the J gene TRBJ2-7, with D unresolved. CDR3 length: 14 amino acids. The V end was cut by 1 base, the J end by 2 bases, with 9 bases between. The germline CDR1 and CDR2 sequences are LGHNA and YNFKEQ. CDR3 amino acids: CASSQGPPPYEQYF. CDR3 bases: TGTGCCAGCAGCCAAGGACCGCCTCCCTACGAGCAGTACTTC.

This clonotype was seen ten or more times. The J gene is TRBJ1-2, the V gene TRBV7-9; D perhaps matches TRBD1 (6 bases). Per germline, CDR1 SEHNR and CDR2 FQNEAQ (reference sequence). This CDR3 spans 14 amino acids. V lost 1 base and J 1 base, leaving 7 bases between the germline ends. CDR3 loop: CASSLEGGNYGYTF. CDR3 nucleotide sequence: TGTGCCAGCAGCTTAGAAGGGGGTAACTATGGCTACACCTTC.

The rearrangement links TRBV11-2 to TRBJ2-2; D unclear. Trimming shortened V by 0 bases and J by 0 bases, and 14 bases separated the two germline ends. CDR1 is SGHAT, CDR2 FQNNGV, per germline. The CDR3 extends over 18 amino acids. DNA of the CDR3: TGTGCCAGCAGCTTAGATAGGGCTATAAGGCCGAACACCGGGGAGCTGTTTTTT. Translation: CASSLDRAIRPNTGELFF.

The rearrangement links TRBV7-3 to TRBJ2-3; 7 bases align to TRBD2. This CDR3 comprises 15 residues. Trimming took 2 bases from V and 3 from J; bases not matched to a gene: 5. CDR1 SGHTA and CDR2 FQGTGA come from the germline V gene. In nucleotides, the CDR3 is TGTGCCAGCAGCTTAGGACTAGTGTGGACAGATACGCAGTATTTT. Translation: CASSLGLVWTDTQYF.

This clonotype was counted a few times. V is TRBV25-1 and J is TRBJ2-7, with 7 bases matching TRBD1. Germline V lookup: CDR1 MGHDK, CDR2 SYGVNS. Losses at the gene ends were 2 bases for V and 2 bases for J; bases not matched to a gene: 6. This CDR3 region has 15 residues. Here the CDR3 DNA reads TGTGCCAGCAGTGAAACAGGGGCCGCGCCCTACGAGCAGTACTTC. Translating it yields CASSETGAAPYEQYF.

Ten or more counts support this clonotype. This rearrangement joins TRBV7-6 to TRBJ2-7; 7 bases line up with TRBD1. V gave up 5 bases and J gave up 3 bases; unmatched junction bases: 10. This CDR3 has 15 residues. Germline-derived CDR1 and CDR2 are SGHVS and FNYEAQ. DNA of the CDR3: TGTGCCAGCAGCCCGCTTGGGACAGCACTCTACGAGCAGTACTTC. Translated, it gives CASSPLGTALYEQYF.